A single sample is the source of the 18 T cell receptor beta chains below, sequenced in a study of blood T cell repertoires in COVID-19. The table came from immunoSEQ multiplex PCR; TCRdb's copy has only in-frame clones and leaves some out. The sample lists under 70,000 clones, approximately 79% occurring once. The sequencing sample was made of peripheral blood. All receptors derive from an elderly woman with active or convalescent COVID-19.

This chain links TRBV7-9 with TRBJ1-4, with unresolved D. This CDR3 is 13 amino acids long. Germline V gene data show CDR1 as SEHNR and CDR2 as FQNEAQ (reference sequence). With 3 bases removed from V and 4 bases from J, the gap between germline ends came to 6 bases. The CDR3 is CASSLQFNEKLFF. The CDR3 DNA sequence: TGTGCCAGCAGCTTGCAGTTTAATGAAAAACTGTTTTTT.

The genes are TRBV3-1 (or the pseudogene TRBV3-2) and TRBJ1-6; D is perhaps TRBD1 (6 bases). Germline V gene sequence: CDR1 LGHDT, CDR2 YNNKEL (reference sequence). The CDR3 covers 17 residues. Trimming took off 3 bases at V and 6 bases at J, with 18 bases between the two ends. The CDR3: CASSHEQGNLLNSPLHF. DNA for the CDR3: TGTGCCAGCAGCCATGAACAGGGAAACCTGCTTAATTCACCCCTCCACTTT.

The chain employs TRBV7-8 and TRBJ1-2; no reliable D call. Trimming took 5 bases from V and 3 from J, leaving 16 bases between them. The germline gives CDR1 SGHVS, CDR2 FQNEAQ. The CDR3 sequence is 15 residues long. The chain's CDR3 is CASSPVIGGYYGYTF. CDR3 DNA sequence: TGTGCCAGCAGCCCCGTAATCGGAGGATACTATGGCTACACCTTC.

The gene calls are TRBV10-3 and TRBJ1-1, with 8 bases that match TRBD1. Germline V gives CDR1 ENHRY, CDR2 SYGVKD. The CDR3 consists of 13 residues. With 6 bases clipped from V and 3 bases from J, the junction kept 3 bases outside the gene matches. CDR3: CAIRSTGDTEAFF. As DNA, the CDR3 is TGTGCCATCAGATCGACAGGGGACACTGAAGCTTTCTTT.

About this clone: Distinct nucleotide sequences in the sample also encode this CDR3. This chain links TRBV19 with TRBJ1-1; 8 bases line up with TRBD1. This CDR3 is 15 amino acids long. V lost 3 bases, J lost 3 bases, and 6 bases stayed unmatched. Germline loops: CDR1 LNHDA, CDR2 SQIVND (reference sequence). CDR3 sequence reads: CASSILQGVYTEAFF. The CDR3 nucleotides read TGTGCCAGTAGTATTCTACAGGGGGTGTACACTGAAGCTTTCTTT.

The chain carries TRBV12-3 or TRBV12-4 and TRBJ1-1; 8 bases match TRBD1. This CDR3 has 12 amino acids. V was clipped by 2 bases and J by 11 bases; unmatched bases: 4. The CDR3 here is CASSLRQGRAFF. CDR3 in DNA: TGTGCCAGCAGTTTACGACAGGGGCGCGCTTTCTTT.

The genes are TRBV6-5 and TRBJ2-7, with 9 bases matching TRBD1. The germline CDR1 and CDR2 sequences are MNHEY and SVGAGI. Germline trimming cut 6 bases from V and 5 bases from J; bases unmatched to any gene: 8. The CDR3 covers 14 residues. The CDR3 loop reads CASRDRDRVDEQYF. In DNA form, the CDR3 reads TGTGCCAGCAGGGACCGGGACAGGGTAGACGAGCAGTACTTC.

This sequence joins TRBV4-2 and TRBJ2-1, with 14 positions matching TRBD2. CDR1 is LGHNA and CDR2 is YNFKEQ in the germline V gene. J lost 9 bases, V lost 5 bases, and 12 bases had no gene match. The CDR3 covers 17 residues. CDR3 region: CASSDTGLAGGRIEQFF. CDR3 DNA: TGTGCCAGCAGCGATACCGGACTAGCGGGGGGCAGGATTGAGCAGTTCTTC.

The chain joins TRBV4-1 to TRBJ1-5; 7 nucleotides match TRBD1. This CDR3 has 15 amino acids. After removal of 3 bases from V and 3 bases from J, the junction contained 5 bases not matched to a gene. Germline values: CDR1 MGHRA, CDR2 YSYEKL. CDR3 sequence: CASSQVRGTNQPQHF. CDR3 sequence (DNA): TGCGCCAGCAGCCAGGTCAGGGGGACCAATCAGCCCCAGCATTTT.

This clone was found once. The rearrangement joins TRBV24-1 to TRBJ2-5; TRBD1 aligns across 7 bases. Germline lookup yields CDR1 KGHDR and CDR2 SFDVKD. This CDR3 has 17 residues. V lost 4 bases and J lost 1; bases outside the gene matches: 11. The CDR3 region has the DNA TGTGCCACCAGTGAGAGCCCCGGGACAGATTCCCAAGAGACCCAGTACTTC. Protein: CATSESPGTDSQETQYF.

V and J are TRBV5-1 and TRBJ2-7; TRBD1 agrees at 7 bases. CDR3 length equals 13 residues. V trimming: 4 bases; J trimming: 5 bases; junction bases outside the gene matches: 6. CDR1 is SGHRS, CDR2 YFSETQ, per germline. The CDR3 coding sequence is TGCGCCAGCAGCCGTACAGGGGCCGACGAGCAGTACTTC. As protein: CASSRTGADEQYF.

This clone showed up just once. J is TRBJ1-1 and V is TRBV30, with D possibly TRBD1 on 5 matching bases. CDR3 length: 11 amino acids. Germline CDR1 reads GTSNPN; CDR2 reads SVGIG (reference sequence). V was trimmed by 3 bases and J by 7 bases, leaving 9 bases between them. CDR3 nucleotide sequence: TGTGCCTGGAGGACCGACAGTGAAGCTTTCTTT. Translated: CAWRTDSEAFF.

V usage is TRBV5-1 and J usage is TRBJ2-7; TRBD2 might be the D (6 bases). The V gene's germline CDR1 is SGHRS and CDR2 YFSETQ. The CDR3 covers 14 residues. Trimming took off 4 bases at V and 2 bases at J, with 13 bases between the two ends. The CDR3 DNA follows: TGCGCCAGCAGCATGGGGACTCCGCCCTACGAGCAGTACTTC. Its translation: CASSMGTPPYEQYF.

The gene calls are TRBV3-1 (or the pseudogene TRBV3-2) and TRBJ1-1; D not certain. Germline V lookup: CDR1 LGHDT, CDR2 YNNKEL (reference sequence). V lost 3 bases to trimming and J lost 3 bases, with 5 bases between them. The CDR3 has 12 amino acids. CDR3 loop: CASSQQYTEAFF. The CDR3 DNA reads TGTGCCAGCAGCCAGCAGTACACTGAAGCTTTCTTT.

This chain's CDR3 is CASSLGSSNEQFF. CDR3 coding DNA: TGCGCCAGCAGCTTGGGGAGCTCCAATGAGCAGTTCTTC. The chain joins TRBV5-1 to TRBJ2-1, with D unresolved. Per the germline V gene, CDR1 is SGHRS and CDR2 is YFSETQ. The CDR3 runs 13 residues. The germline V and J ends were trimmed by 0 bases and 6 bases, with 7 bases remaining between them.

This clone was found a few times. The chain uses TRBV6-5 and TRBJ1-6; no reliable D call. This CDR3 has 15 amino acids. CDR1 is MNHEY and CDR2 is SVGAGI in the germline V gene. Trimming removed 6 bases at V and 9 bases at J, with 18 bases between. The CDR3 is CASSRQSASSSPLHF. CDR3 coding DNA: TGTGCCAGCAGCCGACAATCGGCCAGCTCTTCACCCCTCCACTTT.

This sequence joins TRBV9 and TRBJ2-3; 7 bases are shared with TRBD1. The germline V gene has CDR1 SGDLS and CDR2 YYNGEE. V lost 6 bases to trimming and J lost 2 bases; unmatched junction nucleotides: 6. The CDR3 has 14 residues. Here the CDR3 reads CASNYRGATDTQYF. In nucleotides, the CDR3 is TGTGCCAGCAACTACAGGGGCGCCACAGATACGCAGTATTTT.

The chain links TRBV21-1 to TRBJ2-7; the table's D call TRBD2 went unverified against the DNA. TRBV21-1 is a recognized pseudogene. The CDR3 is made up of 20 amino acids. Written as DNA, the CDR3 is TGTGCCAGCAGCAAATTCAGCGGGACTAGCGGGGGGCTCAACTCCTACGAGCAGTACTTC. Protein sequence: CASSKFSGTSGGLNSYEQYF.